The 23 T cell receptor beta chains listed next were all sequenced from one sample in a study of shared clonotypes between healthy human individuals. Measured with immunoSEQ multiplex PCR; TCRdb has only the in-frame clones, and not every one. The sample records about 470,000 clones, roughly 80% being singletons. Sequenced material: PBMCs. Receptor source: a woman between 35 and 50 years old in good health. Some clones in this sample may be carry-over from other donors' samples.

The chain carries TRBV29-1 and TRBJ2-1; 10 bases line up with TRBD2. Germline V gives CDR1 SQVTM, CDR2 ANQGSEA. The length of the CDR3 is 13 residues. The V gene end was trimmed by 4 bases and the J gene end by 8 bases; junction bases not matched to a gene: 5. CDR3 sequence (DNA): TGCAGCGTTGGCCTGGGACTAGCGTATGAGCAGTTCTTC. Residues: CSVGLGLAYEQFF.

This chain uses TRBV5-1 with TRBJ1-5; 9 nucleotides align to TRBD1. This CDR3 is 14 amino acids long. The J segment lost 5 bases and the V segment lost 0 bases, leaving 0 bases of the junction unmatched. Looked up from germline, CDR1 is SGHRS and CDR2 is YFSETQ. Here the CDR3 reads CASSLGQGDQPQHF. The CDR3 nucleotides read TGCGCCAGCAGCTTGGGACAGGGGGATCAGCCCCAGCATTTT. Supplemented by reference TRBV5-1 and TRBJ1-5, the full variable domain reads KAGVTQTPRYLIKTRGQQVTLSCSPISGHRSVSWYQQTPGQGLQFLFEYFSETQRNKGNFPGRFSGRQFSNSRSEMNVSTLELGDSALYLCASSLGQGDQPQHFGDGTRLSIL.

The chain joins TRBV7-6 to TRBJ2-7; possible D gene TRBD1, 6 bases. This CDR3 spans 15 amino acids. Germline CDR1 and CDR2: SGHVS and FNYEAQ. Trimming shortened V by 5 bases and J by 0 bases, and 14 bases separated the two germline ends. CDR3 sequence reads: CASSPRDTSSYEQYF. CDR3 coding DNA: TGTGCCAGCAGCCCCCGGGACACGAGCTCCTACGAGCAGTACTTC.

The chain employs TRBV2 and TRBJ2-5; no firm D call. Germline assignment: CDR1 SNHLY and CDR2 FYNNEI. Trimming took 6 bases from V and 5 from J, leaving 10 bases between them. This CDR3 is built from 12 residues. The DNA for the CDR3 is TGTGCCAGCAGGGAACTTTCGGAGACCCAGTACTTC. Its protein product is CASRELSETQYF.

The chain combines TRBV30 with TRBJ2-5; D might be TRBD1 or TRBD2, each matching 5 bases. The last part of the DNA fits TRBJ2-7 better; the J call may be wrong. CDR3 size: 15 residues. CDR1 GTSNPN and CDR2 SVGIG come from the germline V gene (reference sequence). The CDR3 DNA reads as TGTGCCTGGAGTCTGTTGGGGGAGAGGGTCCACGAGCAGTACTTC. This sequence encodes CAWSLLGERVHEQYF.

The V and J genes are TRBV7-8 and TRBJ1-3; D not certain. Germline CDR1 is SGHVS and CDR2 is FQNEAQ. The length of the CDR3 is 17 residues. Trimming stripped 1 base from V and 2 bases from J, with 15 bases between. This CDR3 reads CASSLESPTRTGNTIYF. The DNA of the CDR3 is TGTGCCAGCAGCTTAGAATCCCCGACAAGGACTGGAAACACCATATATTTT.

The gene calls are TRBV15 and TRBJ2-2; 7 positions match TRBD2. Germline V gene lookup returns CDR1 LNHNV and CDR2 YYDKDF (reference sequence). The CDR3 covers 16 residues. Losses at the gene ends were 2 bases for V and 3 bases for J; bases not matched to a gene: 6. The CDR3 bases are TGTGCCACCAGCAGATCGCTGCGGGGGTACACCGGGGAGCTGTTTTTT. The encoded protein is CATSRSLRGYTGELFF.

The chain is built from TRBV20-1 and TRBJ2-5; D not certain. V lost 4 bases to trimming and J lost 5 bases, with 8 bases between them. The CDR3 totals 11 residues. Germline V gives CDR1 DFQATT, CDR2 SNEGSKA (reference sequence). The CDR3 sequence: CSATESETQYF. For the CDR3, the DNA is TGCAGTGCTACAGAGTCCGAGACCCAGTACTTC.

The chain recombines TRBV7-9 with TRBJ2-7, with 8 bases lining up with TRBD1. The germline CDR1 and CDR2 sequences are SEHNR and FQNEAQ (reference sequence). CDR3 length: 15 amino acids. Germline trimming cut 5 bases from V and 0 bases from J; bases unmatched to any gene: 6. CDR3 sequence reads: CASSPGTGSSYEQYF. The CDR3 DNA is TGTGCCAGCAGCCCCGGGACAGGCAGCTCCTACGAGCAGTACTTC.

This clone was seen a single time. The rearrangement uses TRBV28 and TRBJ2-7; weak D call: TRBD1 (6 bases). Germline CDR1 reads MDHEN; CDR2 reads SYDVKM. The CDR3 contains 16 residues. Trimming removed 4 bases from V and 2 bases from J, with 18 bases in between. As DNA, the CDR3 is TGTGCCAGCAGTTCCGGAACAGGGACACTTCCCTACGAGCAGTACTTC. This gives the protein CASSSGTGTLPYEQYF.

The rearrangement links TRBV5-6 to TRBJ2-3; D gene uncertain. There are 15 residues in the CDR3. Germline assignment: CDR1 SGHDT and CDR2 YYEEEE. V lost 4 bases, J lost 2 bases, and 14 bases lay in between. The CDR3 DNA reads TGTGCCAGCAGCCCCGTCAGGCACCTCACAGATACGCAGTATTTT. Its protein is CASSPVRHLTDTQYF. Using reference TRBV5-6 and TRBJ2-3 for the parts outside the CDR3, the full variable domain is DAGVTQSPTHLIKTRGQQVTLRCSPKSGHDTVSWYQQALGQGPQFIFQYYEEEERQRGNFPDRFSGHQFPNYSSELNVNALLLGDSALYLCASSPVRHLTDTQYFGPGTRLTVL.

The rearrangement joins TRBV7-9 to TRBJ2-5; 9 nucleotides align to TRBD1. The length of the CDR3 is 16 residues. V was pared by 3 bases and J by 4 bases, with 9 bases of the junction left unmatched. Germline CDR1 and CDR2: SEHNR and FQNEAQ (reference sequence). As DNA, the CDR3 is TGTGCCAGCAGCTTTCTCCCGGGACAGGGACCAGAGACCCAGTACTTC. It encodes CASSFLPGQGPETQYF.

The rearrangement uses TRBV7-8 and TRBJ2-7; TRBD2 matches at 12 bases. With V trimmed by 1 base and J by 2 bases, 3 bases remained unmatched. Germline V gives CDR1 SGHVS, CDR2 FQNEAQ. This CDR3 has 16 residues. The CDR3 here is CASSLEGLAGPYEQYF. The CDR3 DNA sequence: TGTGCCAGCAGCTTAGAAGGACTAGCGGGGCCCTACGAGCAGTACTTC.

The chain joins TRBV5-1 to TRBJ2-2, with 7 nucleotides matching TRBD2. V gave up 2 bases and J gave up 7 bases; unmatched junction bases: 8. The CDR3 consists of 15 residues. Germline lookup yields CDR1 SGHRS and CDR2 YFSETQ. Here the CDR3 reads CASSFRTSLGGELFF. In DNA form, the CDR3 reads TGCGCCAGCAGCTTCCGGACTAGTTTGGGCGGGGAGCTGTTTTTT.

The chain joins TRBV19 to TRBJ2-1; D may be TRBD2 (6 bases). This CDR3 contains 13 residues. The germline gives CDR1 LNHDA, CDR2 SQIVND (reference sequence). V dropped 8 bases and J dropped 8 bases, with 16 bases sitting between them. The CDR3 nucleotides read TGTGCCAGTTCTTTGAGGAGGGCGTATGAGCAGTTCTTC. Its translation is CASSLRRAYEQFF.

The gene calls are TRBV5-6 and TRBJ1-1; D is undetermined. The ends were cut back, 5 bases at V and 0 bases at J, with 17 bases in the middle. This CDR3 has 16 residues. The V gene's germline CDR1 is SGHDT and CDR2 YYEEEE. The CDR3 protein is CASRSNSLGMNTEAFF. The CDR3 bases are TGTGCCAGCAGATCCAACTCGCTCGGCATGAACACTGAAGCTTTCTTT.

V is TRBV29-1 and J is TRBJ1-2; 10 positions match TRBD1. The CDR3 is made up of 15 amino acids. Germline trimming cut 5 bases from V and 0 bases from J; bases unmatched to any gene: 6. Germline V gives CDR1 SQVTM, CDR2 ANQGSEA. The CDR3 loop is CSVRDRGATNYGYTF. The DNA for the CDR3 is TGCAGCGTTCGGGACAGGGGAGCTACTAACTATGGCTACACCTTC.

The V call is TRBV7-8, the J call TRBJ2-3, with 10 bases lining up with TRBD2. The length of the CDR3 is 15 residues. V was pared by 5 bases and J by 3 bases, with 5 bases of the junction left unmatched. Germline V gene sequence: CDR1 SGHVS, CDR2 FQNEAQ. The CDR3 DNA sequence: TGTGCCAGCAGCCCGCCGGGACTAGCGACAGATACGCAGTATTTT. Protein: CASSPPGLATDTQYF.

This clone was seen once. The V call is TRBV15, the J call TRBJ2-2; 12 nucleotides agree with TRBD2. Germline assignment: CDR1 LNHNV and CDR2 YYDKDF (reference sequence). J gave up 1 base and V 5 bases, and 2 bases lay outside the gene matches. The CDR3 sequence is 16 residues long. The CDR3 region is CATSEGLAGNTGELFF. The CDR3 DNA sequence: TGTGCCACCAGCGAGGGACTAGCGGGGAACACCGGGGAGCTGTTTTTT.

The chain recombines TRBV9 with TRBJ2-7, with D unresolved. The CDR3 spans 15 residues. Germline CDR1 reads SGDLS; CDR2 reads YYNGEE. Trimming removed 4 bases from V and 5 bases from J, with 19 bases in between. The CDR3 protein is CASSPESNPGHEQYF. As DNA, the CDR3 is TGTGCCAGCAGCCCCGAATCGAATCCGGGCCACGAGCAGTACTTC. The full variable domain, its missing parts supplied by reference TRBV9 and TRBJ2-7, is DSGVTQTPKHLITATGQRVTLRCSPRSGDLSVYWYQQSLDQGLQFLIQYYNGEERAKGNILERFSAQQFPDLHSELNLSSLELGDSALYFCASSPESNPGHEQYFGPGTRLTVT.

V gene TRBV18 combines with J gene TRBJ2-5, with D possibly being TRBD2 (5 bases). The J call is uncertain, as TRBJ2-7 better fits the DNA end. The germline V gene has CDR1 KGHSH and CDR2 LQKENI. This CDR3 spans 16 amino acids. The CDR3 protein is CASSPRLRADRYEQYF. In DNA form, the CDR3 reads TGTGCCAGCTCACCAAGGCTGCGGGCAGATCGCTACGAGCAGTACTTC.

The CDR3 loop reads CASSPDRIGTEAFF. As DNA, the CDR3 is TGCGCCAGCAGCCCGGACAGGATAGGGACTGAAGCTTTCTTT. The chain carries TRBV5-1 and TRBJ1-1, with 7 nucleotides matching TRBD1. V lost 4 bases and J lost 5; bases outside the gene matches: 8. This CDR3 contains 14 residues. Germline CDR1 SGHRS, CDR2 YFSETQ. The full variable domain, rest sourced from reference TRBV5-1 and TRBJ1-1, is KAGVTQTPRYLIKTRGQQVTLSCSPISGHRSVSWYQQTPGQGLQFLFEYFSETQRNKGNFPGRFSGRQFSNSRSEMNVSTLELGDSALYLCASSPDRIGTEAFFGQGTRLTVV.

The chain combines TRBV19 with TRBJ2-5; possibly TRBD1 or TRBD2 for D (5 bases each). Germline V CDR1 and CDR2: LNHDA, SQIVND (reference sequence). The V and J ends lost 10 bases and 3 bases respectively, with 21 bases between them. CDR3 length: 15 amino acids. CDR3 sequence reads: CATAPGPSRKETQYF. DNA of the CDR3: TGTGCCACCGCGCCGGGACCAAGCCGAAAAGAGACCCAGTACTTC.